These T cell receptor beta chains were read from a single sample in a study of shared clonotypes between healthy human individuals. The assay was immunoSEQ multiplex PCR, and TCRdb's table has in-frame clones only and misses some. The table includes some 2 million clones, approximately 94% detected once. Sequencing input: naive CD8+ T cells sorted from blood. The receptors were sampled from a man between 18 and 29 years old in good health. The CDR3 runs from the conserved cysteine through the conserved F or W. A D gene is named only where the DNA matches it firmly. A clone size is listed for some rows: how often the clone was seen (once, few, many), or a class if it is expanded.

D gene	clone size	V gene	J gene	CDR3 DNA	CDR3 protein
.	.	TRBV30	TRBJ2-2	TGTGCCTGGATTCCCGGGGGGAACACCGGGGAGCTGTTTTTT	CAWIPGGNTGELFF
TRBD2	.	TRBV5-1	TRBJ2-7	TGCGCCAGCAGCTTGGGGGAGGGCCTAGGCGAGCAGTACTTC	CASSLGEGLGEQYF
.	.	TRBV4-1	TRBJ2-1	TGCGCCAGCAGCCAAGGCTCAGGGATAGTTAATGAGCAGTTCTTC	CASSQGSGIVNEQFF
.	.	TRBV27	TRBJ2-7	TGTGCCAGCAGTTTGGGCAACTCCTACGAGCAGTACTTC	CASSLGNSYEQYF
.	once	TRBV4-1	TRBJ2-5	TGCGCCAGCAGCCAAGATACTACGGGGATGAAGACCCAGTACTTC	CASSQDTTGMKTQYF
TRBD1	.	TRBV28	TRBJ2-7	TGTGCCAGCAGTTTATCCCCGGGACAGACCTACGAGCAGTACTTC	CASSLSPGQTYEQYF
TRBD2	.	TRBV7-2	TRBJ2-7	TGTGCCAGCAGCTTAGTAGCGGGAGCCATCCCCTACGAGCAGTACTTC	CASSLVAGAIPYEQYF
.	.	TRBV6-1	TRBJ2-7	TGTGCCAGCAGTGAATGGGGACAAAGCTCCGAGCAGTACTTC	CASSEWGQSSEQYF
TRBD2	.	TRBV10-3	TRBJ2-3	TGTGCCATCAGCGACGGACTAGCGGGGGAATATACGCAGTATTTT	CAISDGLAGEYTQYF
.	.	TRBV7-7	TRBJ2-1	TGTGCTAGCAGCCCCGCCGGGACCAGCGAGCAGTTCTTC	CASSPAGTSEQFF
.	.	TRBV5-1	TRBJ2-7	TGCGCCAGCAGCCAGAACACCTACGAGCAGTACTTC	CASSQNTYEQYF
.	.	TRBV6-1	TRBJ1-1	TGTGCCAGCAGTCTAGGGGGGGCCAACACTGAAGCTTTCTTT	CASSLGGANTEAFF
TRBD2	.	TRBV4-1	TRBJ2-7	TGCGCCAGCAGCCATCGTTCAACTAGCGGGAGTATCTACGAGCAGTACTTC	CASSHRSTSGSIYEQYF
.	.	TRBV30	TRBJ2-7	TGTGCCTGGAGTCTAAGGGTCGCCGGGTGGGAGCAGTACTTC	CAWSLRVAGWEQYF
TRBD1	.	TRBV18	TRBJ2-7	TGTGCCAGCTCCTTAGACAGGGGTGGATCCTACGAGCAGTACTTC	CASSLDRGGSYEQYF
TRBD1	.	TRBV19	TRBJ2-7	TGTGCCAGTAGTGCTACAGGGGGCTACGAGCAGTACTTC	CASSATGGYEQYF
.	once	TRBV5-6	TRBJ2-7	TGTGCCAGCAGCCCTACGGAGGGGTACGAGCAGTACTTC	CASSPTEGYEQYF
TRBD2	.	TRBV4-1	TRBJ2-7	TGCGCCAGCAGCCAAGATACTATTCCGGGACTAGCGGGAATCGAGCAGTACTTC	CASSQDTIPGLAGIEQYF
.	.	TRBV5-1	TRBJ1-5	TGCGCCAGCAGCCCCGAGGGGAATCAGCCCCAGCATTTT	CASSPEGNQPQHF
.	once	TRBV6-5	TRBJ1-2	TGTGCCAGCAGTTCCCTCTCGGAACCAGTTAACTATGGCTACACCTTC	CASSSLSEPVNYGYTF
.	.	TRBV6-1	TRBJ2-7	TGTGCCAGCAGTGAAGCGTTGACTAGCTCCTACGAGCAGTACTTC	CASSEALTSSYEQYF
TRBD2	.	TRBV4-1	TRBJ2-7	TGCGCCAGCAGCCAAGGGGCGGGAGTCCCCTACGAGCAGTACTTC	CASSQGAGVPYEQYF
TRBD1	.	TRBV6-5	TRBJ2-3	TGTGCCAGCAGCCCTGACAGGGCAGATACGCAGTATTTT	CASSPDRADTQYF
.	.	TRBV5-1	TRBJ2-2	TGCGCCAGCAGCCCGGACGCCGGGGAGCTGTTTTTT	CASSPDAGELFF
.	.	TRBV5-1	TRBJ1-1	TGCGCCAGCAGCGAGGGCACGGGGGTCCCTGAAGCTTTCTTT	CASSEGTGVPEAFF
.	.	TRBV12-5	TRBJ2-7	TGTGCTAGTGGTTTCGGGCTTTACGAGCAGTACTTC	CASGFGLYEQYF
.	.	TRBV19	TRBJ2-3	TGTGCCAGTAGTATTCTTCTCGGGGGCACAGATACGCAGTATTTT	CASSILLGGTDTQYF
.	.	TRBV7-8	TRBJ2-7	TGTGCCAGCAGCCCATCATACACATCCTACGAGCAGTACTTC	CASSPSYTSYEQYF
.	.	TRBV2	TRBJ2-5	TGTGCCAGCAGTGAATCTCGGGAGCGCCCAGAGACCCAGTACTTC	CASSESRERPETQYF
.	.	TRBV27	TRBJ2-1	TGTGCCAGCGGGTCGACACTGAGCTCCTACAATGAGCAGTTCTTC	CASGSTLSSYNEQFF
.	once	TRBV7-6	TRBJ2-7	TGTGCCAGCAGCCCCGGACCTGCCTACGAGCAGTACTTC	CASSPGPAYEQYF
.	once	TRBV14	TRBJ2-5	TGTGCCAGCAGCCAGGCAGGGGACGGTGGCCGGGAGACCCAGTACTTC	CASSQAGDGGRETQYF
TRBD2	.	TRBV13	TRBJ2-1	TGTGCCAGCAGCTTACCGGGGACTAGCGGGAGAAATGAGCAGTTCTTC	CASSLPGTSGRNEQFF
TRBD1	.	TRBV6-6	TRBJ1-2	TGTGCCAGCAGTTACTTCACAGGGGAGAAAGGTTATGGCTACACCTTC	CASSYFTGEKGYGYTF
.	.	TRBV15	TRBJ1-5	TGTGCCACCAGCAGAGGTCACGAGGGGGGCGCTTATCAGCCCCAGCATTTT	CATSRGHEGGAYQPQHF
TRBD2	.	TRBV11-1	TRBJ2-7	TGTGCCAGCAGCTTAAGCGGGAGCTACGAGCAGTACTTC	CASSLSGSYEQYF
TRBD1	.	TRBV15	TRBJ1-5	TGTGCCACCAGCAGAGATCCCGGGACAGAATTAGATAGCAATCAGCCCCAGCATTTT	CATSRDPGTELDSNQPQHF
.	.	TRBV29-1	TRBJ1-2	TGCAGCGTTGAAGATGAAGGGAAACGGTTTGGCTACACCTTC	CSVEDEGKRFGYTF
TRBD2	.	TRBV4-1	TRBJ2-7	TGCGCCAGCAGCCGGCTAGCGGGAGGTCCATTTTCCTACGAGCAGTACTTC	CASSRLAGGPFSYEQYF
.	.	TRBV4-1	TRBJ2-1	TGCGCCAGCAGCGGGGTACAACACGATGAGCAGTTCTTC	CASSGVQHDEQFF
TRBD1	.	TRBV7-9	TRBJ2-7	TGTGCCAGCAGCTCCAGGACAGGGGGCCTCGAGCAGTACTTC	CASSSRTGGLEQYF
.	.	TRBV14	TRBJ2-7	TGTGCCAGCAGCCAGTTCTCGGGCCACTACGAGCAGTACTTC	CASSQFSGHYEQYF
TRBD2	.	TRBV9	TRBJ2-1	TGTGCCAGCAGCGCGAGCGGGAGGGCTCCTGAGCAGTTCTTC	CASSASGRAPEQFF
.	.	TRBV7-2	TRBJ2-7	TGTGCCAGCAGCTTGGTCCACCTTAGCTCCTACGAGCAGTACTTC	CASSLVHLSSYEQYF
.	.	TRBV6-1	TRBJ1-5	TGTGCCAGCAGTGACAGATCTTTTAGCAATCAGCCCCAGCATTTT	CASSDRSFSNQPQHF
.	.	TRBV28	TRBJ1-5	TGTGCCAGCAGTTCGACGGGCTTCCGGTTAAGCAATCAGCCCCAGCATTTT	CASSSTGFRLSNQPQHF
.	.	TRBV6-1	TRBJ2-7	TGTGCCAGCAGTGAAGCAGGGCACGAGCAGTACTTC	CASSEAGHEQYF
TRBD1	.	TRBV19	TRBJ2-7	TGTGCCAGTAGTATAGACGGGACAGGTGTCCCCCCCGAGCAGTACTTC	CASSIDGTGVPPEQYF
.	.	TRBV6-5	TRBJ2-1	TGTGCCACCACCTTGGGTTACAGGGACTACAATGAGCAGTTCTTC	CATTLGYRDYNEQFF
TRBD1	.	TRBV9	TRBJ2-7	TGTGCCAGCAGCCCCTCTGGGACAGCCTCCTACGAGCAGTACTTC	CASSPSGTASYEQYF
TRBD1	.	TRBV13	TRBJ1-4	TGTGCCAGCAGCTCAAGACCGGGACAGGGGAAAGGAAATGAAAAACTGTTTTTT	CASSSRPGQGKGNEKLFF
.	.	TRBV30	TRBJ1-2	TGTGCCTGGAGGGGCCAGGGGCTGAATGGCTACACCTTC	CAWRGQGLNGYTF